The 28 T cell receptor beta chains presented below share a single source sample, sequenced in a study of cytomegalovirus exposure and HLA in healthy donors. Sequencing was performed with immunoSEQ multiplex PCR; in TCRdb, only in-frame clones are kept and a portion is missing. The sample lists approximately 190,000 clones, roughly 82% occurring once. The sample taken for sequencing was PBMCs. These receptors came from a woman aged 30 to 39 in good health and CMV-seropositive.

This clone appeared a few times. This chain uses TRBV28 with TRBJ1-5; the match to TRBD1 covers 7 bases. Germline CDR1 is MDHEN and CDR2 is SYDVKM. With V trimmed by 8 bases and J by 3 bases, 4 bases remained unmatched. The CDR3 extends over 13 amino acids. CDR3 sequence: CASRGQHNQPQHF. CDR3 coding DNA: TGTGCCAGCCGGGGACAGCACAATCAGCCCCAGCATTTT. Full variable domain (missing parts from reference TRBV28 and TRBJ1-5): DVKVTQSSRYLVKRTGEKVFLECVQDMDHENMFWYRQDPGLGLRLIYFSYDVKMKEKGDIPEGYSVSREKKERFSLILESASTNQTSMYLCASRGQHNQPQHFGDGTRLSIL.

The chain links TRBV5-6 to TRBJ1-2; 8 bases map to TRBD1. CDR3 size: 13 residues. The germline gives CDR1 SGHDT, CDR2 YYEEEE. Losses at the gene ends were 4 bases for V and 6 bases for J; bases not matched to a gene: 5. The CDR3 loop is CASSRTGRDGYTF. DNA of the CDR3: TGTGCCAGCAGCCGGACAGGGCGGGATGGCTACACCTTC. The full variable domain, rest sourced from reference TRBV5-6 and TRBJ1-2, is DAGVTQSPTHLIKTRGQQVTLRCSPKSGHDTVSWYQQALGQGPQFIFQYYEEEERQRGNFPDRFSGHQFPNYSSELNVNALLLGDSALYLCASSRTGRDGYTFGSGTRLTVV.

The chain recombines TRBV7-8 with TRBJ1-2; D is unclear. Looked up from germline, CDR1 is SGHVS and CDR2 is FQNEAQ. V was pared by 5 bases and J by 4 bases, with 14 bases between. The CDR3 spans 14 residues. The CDR3 here is CASSPGSNPYGYTF. CDR3 nucleotides: TGTGCCAGCAGCCCCGGGTCTAATCCCTATGGCTACACCTTC. Using reference TRBV7-8 and TRBJ1-2 for the parts outside the CDR3, the full variable domain is GAGVSQSPRYKVAKRGQDVALRCDPISGHVSLFWYQQALGQGPEFLTYFQNEAQLDKSGLPSDRFFAERPEGSVSTLKIQRTQQEDSAVYLCASSPGSNPYGYTFGSGTRLTVV.

CDR3 residues: CASSARTGTGYEQYF. DNA for the CDR3: TGTGCCAGCTCAGCCCGTACGGGGACAGGGTACGAGCAGTACTTC. V gene TRBV18 combines with J gene TRBJ2-7, with TRBD1 matching over 9 bases. Losses at the gene ends were 5 bases for V and 4 bases for J; bases not matched to a gene: 9. Germline assignment: CDR1 KGHSH and CDR2 LQKENI. This CDR3 spans 15 amino acids.

The J gene is TRBJ1-1, the V gene TRBV5-6; 7 bases match TRBD1. V dropped 6 bases and J dropped 5; count of bases not matched to a gene: 7. The CDR3 loop spans 13 amino acids. Germline loops: CDR1 SGHDT, CDR2 YYEEEE. The CDR3 is CASTTTGSTEAFF. The CDR3 DNA sequence: TGTGCCAGCACTACGACAGGGAGTACTGAAGCTTTCTTT.

The chain couples TRBV6-1 to TRBJ1-4, with 7 bases fitting TRBD1. After removal of 6 bases from V and 3 bases from J, the junction contained 4 bases not matched to a gene. Germline CDR1 reads MNHNS; CDR2 reads SASEGT. CDR3 size: 14 residues. The CDR3 reads CASSLDRANEKLFF. For the CDR3, the DNA is TGTGCCAGCAGCCTCGACAGGGCTAATGAAAAACTGTTTTTT.

V is TRBV6-1 and J is TRBJ1-5; tentative D call: TRBD1 (6 bases). The germline gives CDR1 MNHNS, CDR2 SASEGT. The CDR3 runs to 13 residues. Deletions cut 3 bases from V and 11 bases from J, with 14 bases between. CDR3 nucleotide sequence: TGTGCCAGCAGTGAGGGGGCTCCTAGGACCCAGCATTTT. It translates to CASSEGAPRTQHF.

This chain joins TRBV29-1 and TRBJ1-4; TRBD1 matches 10 bases. Losses at the gene ends were 6 bases for V and 6 bases for J; bases not matched to a gene: 7. CDR3 length: 14 residues. The V gene's germline CDR1 is SQVTM and CDR2 ANQGSEA. CDR3 residues: CSVTTGTGDEKLFF. DNA for the CDR3: TGCAGCGTCACCACCGGGACAGGGGATGAAAAACTGTTTTTT. The entire variable domain, with the rest obtained from reference TRBV29-1 and TRBJ1-4, is as follows: SAVISQKPSRDICQRGTSLTIQCQVDSQVTMMFWYRQQPGQSLTLIATANQGSEATYESGFVIDKFPISRPNLTFSTLTVSNMSPEDSSIYLCSVTTGTGDEKLFFGSGTQLSVL.

This clone is a singleton in its sample. V is TRBV18 and J is TRBJ2-5; 7 bases are shared with TRBD1. Germline lookup yields CDR1 KGHSH and CDR2 LQKENI. With V trimmed by 2 bases and J by 4 bases, 4 bases remained unmatched. CDR3 length: 14 amino acids. CDR3 DNA: TGTGCCAGCTCACCAAGCGACAGGGTAGAGACCCAGTACTTC. Translating it yields CASSPSDRVETQYF.

This chain links TRBV5-1 with TRBJ2-1; 9 bases match TRBD1. There are 15 residues in the CDR3. Germline V CDR1 and CDR2: SGHRS, YFSETQ. V was pared by 0 bases and J by 8 bases, with 6 bases of the junction left unmatched. CDR3: CASSLEGQGLDEQFF. CDR3 in DNA: TGCGCCAGCAGCTTGGAGGGACAGGGTTTAGATGAGCAGTTCTTC.

V usage is TRBV5-6 and J usage is TRBJ1-5; a weak D match, TRBD1 (5 bases). V lost 1 base and J lost 7, with 12 bases in between. The germline CDR1 and CDR2 sequences are SGHDT and YYEEEE. This CDR3 is 14 amino acids long. CDR3 sequence (DNA): TGTGCCAGCAGCTTGAGGACAACAGGACAGCCCCAGCATTTT. It encodes CASSLRTTGQPQHF.

The count of this clone is one. The rearrangement links TRBV7-9 to TRBJ2-1; tentatively, D is TRBD2 (5 bases). CDR3 size: 15 residues. Between the trimmed V and J ends, which lost 5 bases and 12 bases, there was a span of 23 bases. The germline V gene encodes CDR1 SEHNR and CDR2 FQNEAQ (reference sequence). The CDR3 nucleotides are TGTGCCAGCAGCCCCGGGCCTCTGGGGAGTTGGGTGCAGTTCTTC. Its protein product is CASSPGPLGSWVQFF.

In this sample, this clone turned up once. V and J are TRBV5-1 and TRBJ2-1; D perhaps matches TRBD2 (6 bases). CDR1 and CDR2 from the germline V gene are SGHRS and YFSETQ. V lost 5 bases, J lost 9 bases, and 9 bases lay in between. The CDR3 runs to 11 residues. The CDR3 is CASSVSGEQFF. The DNA for the CDR3 is TGCGCCAGCAGTGTTAGCGGTGAGCAGTTCTTC.

This chain connects TRBV2 to TRBJ2-5; possibly TRBD1 for D (6 bases). This CDR3 comprises 14 residues. V was trimmed by 4 bases and J by 4 bases, leaving 13 bases between them. Germline assignment: CDR1 SNHLY and CDR2 FYNNEI. The CDR3 bases are TGTGCCAGCAGTGTGACAGGTGTCGGAGAGACCCAGTACTTC. This encodes CASSVTGVGETQYF.

This chain links TRBV7-6 with TRBJ1-5; perhaps TRBD1 as D (6 bases). Between the trimmed V and J ends, which lost 2 bases and 7 bases, there was a span of 12 bases. The CDR3 has 14 residues. Germline values: CDR1 SGHVS, CDR2 FNYEAQ. The CDR3 DNA sequence: TGTGCCAGCAGCTTAAGGGGGTCGGAGCAGCCCCAGCATTTT. It yields the protein CASSLRGSEQPQHF.

The V call is TRBV25-1, the J call TRBJ1-2; 9 bases are a match to TRBD1. The germline gives CDR1 MGHDK, CDR2 SYGVNS. The CDR3 has 17 amino acids. After removal of 3 bases from V and 8 bases from J, the junction contained 16 bases not matched to a gene. Here the CDR3 reads CASSEGGGTGHIEGYTF. CDR3 nucleotide sequence: TGTGCCAGCAGTGAGGGGGGCGGGACAGGGCATATTGAGGGCTACACCTTC.

This chain joins TRBV6-1 and TRBJ2-7, with a weak D call TRBD2 (5 bases). The CDR3 is 11 amino acids. Between the trimmed V and J ends, which lost 8 bases and 5 bases, there was a span of 10 bases. Germline CDR1 is MNHNS and CDR2 is SASEGT. The CDR3 is CASLLAHEQYF. Written as DNA, the CDR3 is TGTGCCAGCCTTCTAGCCCACGAGCAGTACTTC.

The chain has TRBV27 and TRBJ1-5; no clear D. Trimming stripped 3 bases from V and 2 bases from J, with 8 bases between. This CDR3 contains 14 residues. Germline CDR1 MNHEY, CDR2 SMNVEV (reference sequence). The CDR3 loop is CASSFGLGNQPQHF. As DNA, the CDR3 is TGTGCCAGCAGTTTTGGGCTCGGCAATCAGCCCCAGCATTTT.

The chain recombines TRBV29-1 with TRBJ1-1; the match to TRBD1 covers 7 bases. The V segment lost 4 bases and the J segment 1 base; nucleotides outside the gene matches: 3. Germline V gene data show CDR1 as SQVTM and CDR2 as ANQGSEA. The CDR3 extends over 13 amino acids. The CDR3 loop reads CSVAWTGNTEAFF. The CDR3 DNA reads as TGCAGCGTTGCCTGGACAGGGAACACTGAAGCTTTCTTT.

There are a few counts of this clone. The J gene is TRBJ1-2, the V gene TRBV7-6; a weak D match, TRBD1 (5 bases). The CDR3 has 14 amino acids. V was trimmed by 5 bases and J by 4 bases, leaving 14 bases between them. Germline V gene lookup returns CDR1 SGHVS and CDR2 FNYEAQ. The CDR3 DNA follows: TGTGCCAGCAGCCCCAGACAGCCCATCTATGGCTACACCTTC. Translated: CASSPRQPIYGYTF.

CDR3 nucleotide sequence: TGTGCCAGCAGCTCTGACCGGGAGCTGCGGGAGCAGTACTTC. As protein: CASSSDRELREQYF. The chain recombines TRBV5-4 with TRBJ2-7, with D possibly matching TRBD2 (6 bases). V shed 3 bases and J shed 7 bases, with 17 bases lying between them. CDR1 SGHNT and CDR2 YYREEE come from the germline V gene (reference sequence). The CDR3 is 14 amino acids.

This clone was counted only a few times. The CDR3 bases are TGCGCCAGCAGAGCCGGGACAGGTGGAAGTTCGCCCCAGCATTTT. It codes for CASRAGTGGSSPQHF. The genes are TRBV5-1 and TRBJ1-5; TRBD1 aligns across 8 bases. This CDR3 comprises 15 residues. Germline V lookup: CDR1 SGHRS, CDR2 YFSETQ. The V and J ends lost 5 bases and 9 bases, in that order; junction bases with no gene match: 13.

This chain connects TRBV19 to TRBJ1-5; D uncertain. Trimming took 4 bases from V and 0 from J, leaving 19 bases between them. The CDR3 has 18 amino acids. Germline CDR1 and CDR2: LNHDA and SQIVND (reference sequence). CDR3 DNA sequence: TGTGCCAGTAGTACCACAGTGCCAACACCCGATAGCAATCAGCCCCAGCATTTT. Translating gives CASSTTVPTPDSNQPQHF.

A few counts support this clone. The gene calls are TRBV5-6 and TRBJ2-2; the D gene is possibly TRBD1 (6 bases). Trimming took off 4 bases at V and 5 bases at J, with 21 bases between the two ends. Germline lookup yields CDR1 SGHDT and CDR2 YYEEEE. The CDR3 sequence is 17 residues long. In DNA, the CDR3 is TGTGCCAGCAGCCTTAGGGGGTATGCCGAGGGGACCGGGGAGCTGTTTTTT. The encoded protein is CASSLRGYAEGTGELFF.

The chain links TRBV20-1 to TRBJ1-2; the D is unclear. The CDR3 is 11 residues long. Germline values: CDR1 DFQATT, CDR2 SNEGSKA (reference sequence). V was pared by 2 bases and J by 9 bases, with 10 bases between. DNA for the CDR3: TGCAGTGCTAGATCGGCAGACAGCTACACCTTC. Amino acid sequence: CSARSADSYTF.

The chain recombines TRBV7-8 with TRBJ2-7; 14 bases align to TRBD2. This CDR3 comprises 14 residues. Trimming took 5 bases from V and 4 from J; bases not matched to a gene: 1. Germline CDR1 reads SGHVS; CDR2 reads FQNEAQ. In nucleotides, the CDR3 is TGTGCCAGCAGCGGACTAGCGGGAGGTTACGAGCAGTACTTC. This encodes CASSGLAGGYEQYF.

This clone was recorded once. The chain couples TRBV29-1 to TRBJ1-5; D gene ambiguous. Trimming took 6 bases from V and 3 from J, leaving 15 bases between them. In germline, CDR1 is SQVTM, CDR2 ANQGSEA. The CDR3 is 14 amino acids. The CDR3 DNA sequence: TGCAGCGTCGTGACCAGCGCTACCAATCAGCCCCAGCATTTT. Encoded protein: CSVVTSATNQPQHF.

V gene TRBV6-1 combines with J gene TRBJ2-5; D remains ambiguous. CDR1 is MNHNS and CDR2 is SASEGT in the germline V gene. V was cut by 6 bases and J by 2 bases, with 7 bases left in between. CDR3 size: 12 residues. In DNA, the CDR3 is TGTGCCAGCAGACTGAATCAAGAGACCCAGTACTTC. Residues: CASRLNQETQYF.